The clone carrying this TCR beta chain was recorded a few times. Profiled with immunoSEQ multiplex PCR; TCRdb holds only in-frame clones, not every one. The top ten hold less than 3% of the sample, which has 70,000 or so clones, 85% to 90% seen once. This specimen comes from a study of blood T cell repertoires in COVID-19. On the study more broadly: The cDNA or gDNA used as material had been derived from T cells, B-cell-depleted T cells, or PBMCs.

Trimming shortened V by 6 bases and J by 4 bases, and 12 bases separated the two germline ends. Germline CDR1 reads SGHAT; CDR2 reads FQNNGV. This CDR3 is 13 amino acids long. Sequenced: peripheral blood. The chain employs TRBV11-2 and TRBJ1-1, with a possible D match to TRBD1 (5 bases). The clonotype comes from a man older than 75 with acute or convalescent COVID-19. The CDR3 region is CASRTMGGTEAFF. The CDR3 DNA reads as TGTGCCAGCAGGACTATGGGGGGCACTGAAGCTTTCTTT.